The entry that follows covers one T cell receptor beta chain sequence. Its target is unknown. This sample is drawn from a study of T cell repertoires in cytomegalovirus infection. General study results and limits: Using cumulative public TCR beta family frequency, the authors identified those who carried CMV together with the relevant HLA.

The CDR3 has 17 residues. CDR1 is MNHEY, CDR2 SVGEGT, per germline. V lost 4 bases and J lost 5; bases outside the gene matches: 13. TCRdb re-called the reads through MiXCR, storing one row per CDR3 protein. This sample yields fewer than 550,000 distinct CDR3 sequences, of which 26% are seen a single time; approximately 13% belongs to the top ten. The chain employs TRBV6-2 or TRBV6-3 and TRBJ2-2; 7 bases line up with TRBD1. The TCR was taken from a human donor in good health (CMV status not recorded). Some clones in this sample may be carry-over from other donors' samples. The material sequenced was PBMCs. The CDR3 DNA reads TGTGCCAGCAGTTTCGATACCGGGACAGAGGGAACCGGGGAGCTGTTTTTT. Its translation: CASSFDTGTEGTGELFF.